This T cell receptor beta chain was sequenced in a study of blood T cell repertoires in COVID-19. The overall study: Donors in the United States, Italy and Spain gave samples during acute or convalescent COVID-19.

This clone appeared a single time. Different DNA sequences within this sample yield the same CDR3. Original data processing: By means of reference gene primer amplification, nucleated cell counts were estimated. Profiling relied on immunoSEQ multiplex PCR, and the TCRdb table lists in-frame clones only, not all of them. The V and J calls and clone size are taken from that table; D and trimming were inferred from the DNA. The sample has approximately 120,000 clones; about 80% are singletons. The TCR originated in a human donor in a cohort sampled during active COVID-19. The sequenced sample consisted of peripheral blood.

The CDR3 DNA sequence: TGTGCCAGCAGTTACTCCCTAAGACAGCCCCAGCATTTT. It yields the protein CASSYSLRQPQHF. The gene calls are TRBV6-5 and TRBJ1-5; D is unresolved. The CDR3 runs 13 residues. V lost 0 bases and J 7 bases, leaving 7 bases between the germline ends. The germline CDR1 and CDR2 sequences are MNHEY and SVGAGI.